This T cell receptor beta chain was sequenced during a study of T-cell reconstitution after alpha-beta-depleted transplantation in children. Study-level results: Newly generated T cells supplied most T-cell counts and diversity one year post-transplant. Reportedly, only several hundred clones from non-depleted graft cells drove alpha-beta T-cell counts at about two months. From surviving recipient T cells and thymic progenitors came the high day-60 TCRbeta diversity observed in some patients.

With 4 bases clipped from V and 8 bases from J, the junction kept 6 bases outside the gene matches. Germline-derived CDR1 and CDR2 are SGHTS and YDEGEE. This CDR3 spans 14 amino acids. Preparation of the TCRbeta library involved a method that used unique molecular identifiers. TCRdb analysed the PCR reads with MiXCR anew, one entry per CDR3 protein. Of fewer than 550,000 distinct CDR3 sequences listed, around 15% were seen once; the top ten hold around 30%. This clonotype was observed a few times. Its target is unknown. Source: PBMCs, mostly from graft donor cells, taken 360 days after TCRalphabeta/CD19-depleted stem cell transplant. The V gene is TRBV5-8, the J gene TRBJ2-1; the match to TRBD2 covers 10 bases. This TCR was recovered from a boy under two years old who had a stem cell transplant for Wiskott-Aldrich syndrome, so the T cells may come from the graft donor. The CDR3 DNA follows: TGTGCCAGCAGCACCTTAGCGGGAGGCGATGAGCAGTTCTTC. Its protein is CASSTLAGGDEQFF.